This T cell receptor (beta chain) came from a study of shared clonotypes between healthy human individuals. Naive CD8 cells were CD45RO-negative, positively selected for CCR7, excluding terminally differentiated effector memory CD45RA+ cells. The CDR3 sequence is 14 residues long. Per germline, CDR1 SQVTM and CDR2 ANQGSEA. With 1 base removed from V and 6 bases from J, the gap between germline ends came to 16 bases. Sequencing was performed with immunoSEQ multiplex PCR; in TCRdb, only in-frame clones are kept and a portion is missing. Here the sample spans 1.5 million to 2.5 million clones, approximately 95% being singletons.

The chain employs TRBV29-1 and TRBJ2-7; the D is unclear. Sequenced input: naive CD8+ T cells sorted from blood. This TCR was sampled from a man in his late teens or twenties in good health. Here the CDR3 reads CSVEGVEGYGEQYF. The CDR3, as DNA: TGCAGCGTTGAAGGGGTTGAAGGGTACGGCGAGCAGTACTTC.